This is a list of T cell receptor beta chains from one sample in a study of cytomegalovirus exposure and HLA in healthy donors. Profiled with immunoSEQ multiplex PCR; TCRdb holds only in-frame clones, not every one. The profile covers 180,000 or so clones, with about 72% appearing a single time and about 2.5% taken by the ten largest. The sequencing sample was made of PBMCs. These receptors all stem from a human donor in good health. CDR3s include the opening cysteine and the closing phenylalanine or tryptophan. Fields, in order: clone size, D gene, J gene, CDR3 length, V gene, CDR3 protein, CDR3 DNA. A D gene is named only where the DNA matches it firmly. Size tells how often a clone was seen (once, few, many) or the class of an expanded clone, and some rows leave it out.

size: NA; D: NA; J: TRBJ2-1; length: 15; V: TRBV25-1; CDR3: CTSSVGHSSYNEQFF; DNA: TGTACCAGCAGTGTAGGACATAGCTCCTACAATGAGCAGTTCTTC
size: few; D: TRBD1; J: TRBJ2-1; length: 14; V: TRBV5-1; CDR3: CASSLGQGISEQFF; DNA: TGCGCCAGCAGCTTGGGACAGGGAATCAGTGAGCAGTTCTTC
size: few; D: TRBD2; J: TRBJ2-5; length: 15; V: TRBV12-5; CDR3: CASGGAGTRGETQYF; DNA: TGTGCTAGTGGTGGGGCCGGGACGCGGGGGGAGACCCAGTACTTC
size: NA; D: NA; J: TRBJ1-1; length: 13; V: TRBV29-1; CDR3: CSVPQGGGTEAFF; DNA: TGCAGCGTTCCTCAGGGAGGTGGCACTGAAGCTTTCTTT
size: NA; D: TRBD2; J: TRBJ2-1; length: 14; V: TRBV10-3; CDR3: CAISESGLDNEQFF; DNA: TGTGCCATCAGTGAGTCGGGACTAGACAATGAGCAGTTCTTC
size: NA; D: TRBD1; J: TRBJ1-1; length: 15; V: TRBV2; CDR3: CASNEATGPGTEAFF; DNA: TGTGCCAGCAACGAAGCGACAGGGCCGGGCACTGAAGCTTTCTTT
size: NA; D: TRBD1; J: TRBJ1-4; length: 15; V: TRBV9; CDR3: CASSVRQGANEKLFF; DNA: TGTGCCAGCAGCGTACGACAGGGCGCTAATGAAAAACTGTTTTTT
size: NA; D: TRBD1; J: TRBJ2-7; length: 16; V: TRBV5-5; CDR3: CASSSLVVRGHYEQYF; DNA: TGTGCCAGCAGCTCCCTTGTGGTTAGGGGGCACTACGAGCAGTACTTC
size: NA; D: NA; J: TRBJ1-2; length: 14; V: TRBV27; CDR3: CASRGWGENYGYTF; DNA: TGTGCCAGCAGAGGCTGGGGGGAAAACTATGGCTACACCTTC
size: few; D: NA; J: TRBJ1-1; length: 15; V: TRBV5-1; CDR3: CASSLASAGDTEAFF; DNA: TGCGCCAGCAGCTTGGCCTCGGCGGGGGACACTGAAGCTTTCTTT
size: NA; D: NA; J: TRBJ2-3; length: 16; V: TRBV2; CDR3: CATHGRGGRSTDTQYF; DNA: TGTGCCACACATGGTAGGGGGGGGAGAAGCACAGATACGCAGTATTTT
size: few; D: NA; J: TRBJ2-1; length: 13; V: TRBV11-2; CDR3: CASSSRLVDEQFF; DNA: TGTGCCAGCAGCTCTCGGTTGGTAGATGAGCAGTTCTTC
size: NA; D: NA; J: TRBJ1-2; length: 15; V: TRBV7-9; CDR3: CASSSWRGLNYGYTF; DNA: TGTGCCAGCAGCTCCTGGCGGGGGCTGAACTATGGCTACACCTTC
size: NA; D: NA; J: TRBJ2-1; length: 12; V: TRBV6-6; CDR3: CASRGQGDEQFF; DNA: TGTGCCAGCAGGGGTCAGGGCGATGAGCAGTTCTTC
size: NA; D: NA; J: TRBJ2-5; length: 15; V: TRBV4-3; CDR3: CASSQDVGSQETQYF; DNA: TGCGCCAGCAGCCAAGATGTGGGGAGCCAAGAGACCCAGTACTTC
size: NA; D: NA; J: TRBJ1-5; length: 16; V: TRBV19; CDR3: CASSIRAGDLNQPQHF; DNA: TGTGCCAGTAGTATCAGGGCAGGTGATCTCAATCAGCCCCAGCATTTT
size: once; D: TRBD1; J: TRBJ1-1; length: 15; V: TRBV2; CDR3: CASSEAGTGGREAFF; DNA: TGTGCCAGCAGTGAAGCGGGGACAGGGGGCCGAGAAGCTTTCTTT
size: NA; D: NA; J: TRBJ2-6; length: 17; V: TRBV19; CDR3: CASTGIGLMAGANVLTF; DNA: TGTGCCAGTACCGGGATCGGACTAATGGCTGGGGCCAACGTCCTGACTTTC
size: NA; D: TRBD1; J: TRBJ2-3; length: 16; V: TRBV27; CDR3: CASSSKTGRFTDTQYF; DNA: TGTGCCAGCAGTTCCAAGACAGGGCGCTTCACAGATACGCAGTATTTT
size: NA; D: NA; J: TRBJ2-2; length: 12; V: TRBV2; CDR3: CASGRQTGELFF; DNA: TGTGCCAGCGGACGACAGACCGGGGAGCTGTTTTTT
size: few; D: TRBD1; J: TRBJ2-7; length: 16; V: TRBV7-9; CDR3: CASSGAGQGTSYEQYF; DNA: TGTGCCAGCAGCGGGGCGGGACAGGGGACTTCCTACGAGCAGTACTTC
size: NA; D: TRBD1; J: TRBJ2-1; length: 13; V: TRBV6-1; CDR3: CATRGQGTNEQFF; DNA: TGTGCCACGAGGGGACAGGGTACCAATGAGCAGTTCTTC
size: few; D: TRBD2; J: TRBJ2-7; length: 15; V: TRBV11-3; CDR3: CASSLRAGGTYEQYF; DNA: TGTGCCAGCAGCCTCCGAGCGGGGGGAACCTACGAGCAGTACTTC
size: few; D: TRBD1; J: TRBJ2-7; length: 13; V: TRBV4-3; CDR3: CASSQVQGGEQYF; DNA: TGCGCCAGCAGCCAAGTACAGGGGGGAGAGCAGTACTTC
size: NA; D: NA; J: TRBJ1-1; length: 13; V: TRBV30; CDR3: CAWSVQKNTEAFF; DNA: TGTGCCTGGAGTGTACAGAAGAACACTGAAGCTTTCTTT